Sequencing of this T cell receptor (beta chain) was carried out in a study of CD8+CD57+ T cells in acquired aplastic anemia (dated by TCRdb to the late 2010s). Describing the broader study: Extracted DNA from sorted CD4+ and CD8+ cells averaged approximately 3 ug, ranging from about 0.17 to 30 ug. For healthy donor samples, the average read count was about 9.9 million for CD4+ cells and 11 million to 13 million for CD8+ cells.

Overall study results and their limits: Although 25 to 30 CD8+ CDR3 sequences were shared by patients and controls, these sequences appeared highly expressed in patients and within the immunodominant clones of patients. No significant difference in CD8+ Simpson's diversity was found between patients and healthy controls (P=0.060).

V is clipped by 9 bases and J by 1 base, and the sequence between their germline boundaries is 9 bases long. Via the germline V gene, CDR1 is MDHEN and CDR2 SYDVKM. From its cysteine to its phenylalanine, the CDR3 spans 12 amino acids. Kept here is only the CDR3 DNA, which spans 36 bases and is read in frame from base 1. TCR repertoires of sorted CD4+ and CD8+ blood T cells from severe aplastic anemia patients and healthy subjects were deep-sequenced in the study. Ficoll-Paque density gradient centrifugation was used to isolate peripheral blood mononuclear cells. Before DNA extraction, CD4+ and CD8+ T cells were sorted with FACS or magnetic beads. Genomic DNA was used as template for profiling of TCR beta VDJ combinations and CDR3 sequences. An Illumina HiSeq 2000 was used for TCR repertoire sequencing. On the authors' methods: Repertoires were assessed using TRBV/TRBJ rearrangement plots, CDR3 size and DJ length profiles, and Simpson's diversity index. The most abundant DNA sequence in the deep sequencing data was defined as the immunodominant clone. CDR3 amino acid sequences were screened for sharing across subjects and compared with published repertoires and the VDJdb database. TCRdb took the public reads, trimmed them with fastp at Q25, ran MiXCR for clone calling and kept in-frame beta chains. A single entry per CDR3 protein holds the most common genes and DNA from its merged rows. The V and J calls, along with clone size, are taken from TCRdb and not from the paper's own processing. The sample table records some 190,000 distinct CDR3 sequences; around 45% of these occur just once. Clones ranked in the top ten supply under 3.5% of the sample.

As regards this clonotype: Its antigen is still unknown. No quality values exist for individual bases; no much larger clone is one base distant.

Sequenced material: sorted CD4+, CD8+, or CD8+CD57+ T cells (not recorded which) from PBMCs. The receptor was derived from a human donor in good health. The chain is encoded by TRBV28 joined to TRBJ1-1, with an unclear D gene assignment. At the DNA level, the sequence is TGTGCCAGTCTCGGTTGGAACACTGAAGCTTTCTTT. Translated, it gives CASLGWNTEAFF.